These T cell receptor beta chains were read from a single sample in a study of blood T cell repertoires in COVID-19. TCRdb's table, derived via immunoSEQ multiplex PCR, lists solely in-frame clones and lacks some. The data contain approximately 330,000 clones, 87% of them singletons. What was sequenced was peripheral blood. The receptors stem from a man aged 25 to 40 with COVID-19, enrolled during active disease. CDR3s include the opening cysteine and the closing phenylalanine or tryptophan. D genes are given only for firm matches. A row's size may be missing; if present it is once, few, many or a size class.

CASSQLRGGTEAFF | TGTGCCAGCAGTCAACTCCGAGGGGGCACTGAAGCTTTCTTT | - | TRBJ1-1 | TRBV3-1/TRBV3-2 | once
CASSLAGRSIAEAFF | TGCGCCAGCAGCTTGGCCGGCAGGTCGATCGCTGAAGCTTTCTTT | - | TRBJ1-1 | TRBV5-1 | -
CASSPGASGFYEQYF | TGTGCCAGCAGCCCCGGGGCTAGCGGGTTCTACGAGCAGTACTTC | TRBD2 | TRBJ2-7 | TRBV28 | -
CASSSGTSGASSYNEQFF | TGTGCCAGCAGCTCCGGGACTAGCGGGGCGAGCTCCTACAATGAGCAGTTCTTC | TRBD2 | TRBJ2-1 | TRBV5-4 | -
CASSLAGVNYNEQFF | TGTGCCAGCAGCTTGGCGGGAGTTAATTACAATGAGCAGTTCTTC | TRBD2 | TRBJ2-1 | TRBV7-2 | -
CASSLAGPNTEAFF | TGTGCCAGCAGCTTAGCTGGGCCTAACACTGAAGCTTTCTTT | - | TRBJ1-1 | TRBV7-2 | -
CASSLELTGSGNTIYF | TGCGCCAGCAGCTTGGAACTAACAGGTTCTGGAAACACCATATATTTT | - | TRBJ1-3 | TRBV5-1 | -
CASSELAGGTDTQYF | TGTGCCAGCAGTGAACTAGCGGGGGGCACAGATACGCAGTATTTT | TRBD2 | TRBJ2-3 | TRBV2 | -
CASSFSVPLGGTLNTEAFF | TGTGCCAGCAGCTTCTCCGTACCTTTAGGAGGTACCTTGAACACTGAAGCTTTCTTT | - | TRBJ1-1 | TRBV11-3 | -
CASSFFTLVEPGELFF | TGTGCCAGCAGCTTTTTTACCCTCGTGGAGCCCGGGGAGCTGTTTTTT | - | TRBJ2-2 | TRBV7-2 | -
CASSQYAGGNGYTF | TGTGCCAGCAGCCAATATGCAGGGGGCAATGGCTACACCTTC | TRBD1 | TRBJ1-2 | TRBV3-1/TRBV3-2 | -
CASSTTGISNTGELFF | TGTGCCAGCAGCACAACAGGGATTTCGAACACCGGGGAGCTGTTTTTT | - | TRBJ2-2 | TRBV21-1 | -
CASSDGGPSFYNEQFF | TGTGCCAGTAGTGACGGGGGACCGAGCTTCTACAATGAGCAGTTCTTC | - | TRBJ2-1 | TRBV19 | -
CASSLTTGALAFF | TGTGCCAGCAGTTTAACCACAGGGGCTCTGGCTTTCTTT | TRBD1 | TRBJ1-1 | TRBV12-3/TRBV12-4 | -
CASSVYRDTFYEQYF | TGTGCCAGCAGCGTTTACCGGGACACCTTCTACGAGCAGTACTTC | - | TRBJ2-7 | TRBV6-5 | -
CASSRPSEQYF | TGTGCCAGCAGTCGCCCCAGCGAGCAGTACTTC | - | TRBJ2-7 | TRBV6-2/TRBV6-3 | -
CASSLGQGVFTDTQYF | TGTGCCAGCTCACTTGGACAGGGGGTATTCACAGATACGCAGTATTTT | TRBD1 | TRBJ2-3 | TRBV18 | few
CASRRTSGRVIANEQFF | TGTGCCAGCAGGCGGACTAGCGGGAGGGTAATAGCGAATGAGCAGTTCTTC | TRBD2 | TRBJ2-1 | TRBV28 | -
CASRPGVPSSYEQYF | TGTGCCAGCAGACCCGGGGTTCCCAGCTCCTACGAGCAGTACTTC | - | TRBJ2-7 | TRBV28 | -
CASRHGTKEGYTF | TGTGCCAGCAGACACGGGACAAAGGAAGGCTACACCTTC | - | TRBJ1-2 | TRBV28 | -
CASSRDSQPRVFF | TGTGCCAGCAGCCGGGACAGCCAACCTCGGGTGTTCTTC | TRBD1 | TRBJ2-1 | TRBV5-6 | -
CASSYGGAGETQYF | TGTGCCAGCAGTTACGGGGGGGCCGGAGAGACCCAGTACTTC | TRBD2 | TRBJ2-5 | TRBV11-2 | -
CASSLVSGSTDTQYF | TGTGCCAGCAGCTTAGTTAGCGGGAGTACAGATACGCAGTATTTT | TRBD2 | TRBJ2-3 | TRBV7-7 | -
CASSIKTGGRYNPNYGYTF | TGTGCCAGTAGTATCAAGACAGGGGGACGCTACAACCCTAACTATGGCTACACCTTC | TRBD1 | TRBJ1-2 | TRBV19 | -
CASSRQTGNNEQFF | TGTGCCAGCTCACGCCAAACAGGGAACAATGAGCAGTTCTTC | - | TRBJ2-1 | TRBV18 | -
CASSVAQTGELFF | TGTGCCAGCAGCGTCGCCCAGACCGGGGAGCTGTTTTTT | - | TRBJ2-2 | TRBV9 | -
CAWRRQGETQYF | TGTGCCTGGAGACGGCAGGGGGAGACCCAGTACTTC | - | TRBJ2-5 | TRBV30 | -
CASSQGYGRYNQPQHF | TGCGCCAGCAGCCAAGGATACGGCAGGTACAATCAGCCCCAGCATTTT | - | TRBJ1-5 | TRBV4-3 | -
CASSFLQGQETQYF | TGTGCCAGCAGTTTCCTACAGGGGCAAGAGACCCAGTACTTC | TRBD1 | TRBJ2-5 | TRBV27 | -
CASSPPGDAVTQYF | TGTGCCAGCAGCCCCCCAGGGGACGCAGTGACCCAGTACTTC | - | TRBJ2-5 | TRBV3-1/TRBV3-2 | -
CASSRLNYGYTF | TGTGCCAGCAGTCGTCTTAACTATGGCTACACCTTC | - | TRBJ1-2 | TRBV12-3/TRBV12-4 | -
CASSIDPRHLNTEAFF | TGTGCCAGTAGTATAGATCCCCGACACCTAAACACTGAAGCTTTCTTT | - | TRBJ1-1 | TRBV19 | -
CASSVDPAQTEDYGYTF | TGTGCCAGCAGCGTAGACCCCGCTCAGACAGAGGACTATGGCTACACCTTC | - | TRBJ1-2 | TRBV9 | once
CASSVAGTSNEKLFF | TGTGCCAGCAGCGTAGCCGGGACATCTAATGAAAAACTGTTTTTT | - | TRBJ1-4 | TRBV9 | -
CASSEAPSTSTDTQYF | TGTGCCAGCAGTGAAGCCCCTTCTACTAGCACAGATACGCAGTATTTT | - | TRBJ2-3 | TRBV2 | -
CASSYRSGIYQPQHF | TGTGCCAGCAGCTACAGGTCAGGGATTTATCAGCCCCAGCATTTT | - | TRBJ1-5 | TRBV5-6 | -
CASSYKEQNTEAFF | TGTGCCAGCAGTTACAAGGAGCAGAACACTGAAGCTTTCTTT | - | TRBJ1-1 | TRBV6-5 | -
CSVGADREKDTGELFF | TGCAGCGTTGGAGCGGACAGGGAAAAAGACACCGGGGAGCTGTTTTTT | TRBD1 | TRBJ2-2 | TRBV29-1 | -
CASSLGDTTSYEQYF | TGTGCCAGCAGCTTGGGAGACACGACCTCCTACGAGCAGTACTTC | - | TRBJ2-7 | TRBV7-9 | once
CASSSRTELNTEAFF | TGTGCCAGCAGCTCCCGAACAGAATTGAACACTGAAGCTTTCTTT | - | TRBJ1-1 | TRBV13 | -
CASGFGAGAQAFF | TGTGCTAGTGGTTTTGGGGCAGGGGCCCAAGCTTTCTTT | - | TRBJ1-1 | TRBV12-5 | -
CASSPDTGAGANVLTF | TGTGCCAGCTCACCGGATACAGGGGCCGGAGCCAACGTCCTGACTTTC | TRBD1 | TRBJ2-6 | TRBV18 | -
CASSQQGWNSPLHF | TGTGCCAGCAGCCAACAGGGGTGGAATTCACCCCTCCACTTT | - | TRBJ1-6 | TRBV3-1/TRBV3-2 | -
CASSLADGVNEKLFF | TGCGCCAGCAGCTTGGCGGACGGGGTAAATGAAAAACTGTTTTTT | - | TRBJ1-4 | TRBV5-1 | -
CASSYVAGNTEAFF | TGTGCCAGCAGTTACGTGGCAGGGAACACTGAAGCTTTCTTT | - | TRBJ1-1 | TRBV6-5 | -
CASSLTQGGEEKLFF | TGTGCCAGCAGCCTGACCCAGGGCGGGGAAGAAAAACTGTTTTTT | - | TRBJ1-4 | TRBV5-4 | -
CAGSEGQHKMGEQYF | TGTGCCGGATCAGAGGGACAGCATAAAATGGGTGAGCAGTACTTC | TRBD1 | TRBJ2-7 | TRBV11-2 | -
CASSLGRRQETQYF | TGTGCCAGCAGCTTAGGACGGCGGCAAGAGACCCAGTACTTC | - | TRBJ2-5 | TRBV7-2 | -